Listed below are T cell receptor beta chains from one sample, sequenced in a study of shared clonotypes between healthy human individuals. The assay was immunoSEQ multiplex PCR, and TCRdb's table has in-frame clones only and misses some. The sample has around 500,000 clones; around 73% are singletons. Sequences were obtained from PBMCs. The origin of the receptors is a woman between 40 and 50 years old in good health. Some clones in this sample may be carry-over from other donors' samples. The CDR3 runs from the conserved cysteine through the conserved F or W. The size field is filled for only some rows; it gives once, few, many or a size class.

v_gene | abundance | len | CDR3aa
TRBV18 | few | 15 | CASSPQAQGGEKLFF
TRBV6-5 | . | 16 | CASSSPGQGTYNEQFF
TRBV5-4 | few | 13 | CASSLAGAETQYF
TRBV6-5 | . | 12 | CAVGGLGEPQHF
TRBV5-6 | few | 14 | CASSGDPTAYEQYF
TRBV14 | . | 15 | CASSPSGLAGFTYYF
TRBV7-2 | . | 14 | CASSLDPGPDGYTF
TRBV14 | . | 15 | CASSTRDRTSYEQYF
TRBV7-2 | . | 16 | CASSLAPGAVGAEAFF
TRBV5-1 | few | 18 | CASSLAGRPGHRVQPQHF
TRBV9 | . | 15 | CASSARTGPSYEQYF
TRBV7-2 | . | 15 | CASSWRGTSAYEQYF
TRBV7-3 | . | 13 | CASSLYPRYEQYF
TRBV11-1 | . | 17 | CASSPAGLGSGAGELFF
TRBV6-6 | . | 14 | CASSYSRGNTEAFF
TRBV29-1 | many | 13 | CSVNRGGTGELFF
TRBV6-1 | . | 14 | CASSEMGDRGGYTF
TRBV10-1 | once | 15 | CASSETGTGVYEQYF
TRBV2 | . | 14 | CASSAQTGSYEQYF
TRBV5-1 | few | 14 | CASSPRVEGTEAFF
TRBV28 | . | 13 | CASTESSYNEQFF
TRBV10-2 | . | 16 | CASSERVAARGETQYF
TRBV6-6 | . | 16 | CASRGTGVLSNQPQHF
TRBV5-6 | . | 16 | CASSPWWLADSYEQYF
TRBV5-8 | . | 16 | CASSLGTSARSNEQFF
TRBV28 | . | 15 | CASSFGSGEPDTQYF
TRBV5-6 | . | 14 | CASSLGGGWTEAFF
TRBV30 | . | 16 | CASKPRLAGEAGELFF
TRBV27 | few | 16 | CASSLGRGLMMETQYF
TRBV5-6 | . | 15 | CASSPAGGRWNEQFF
TRBV16 | . | 16 | CASSLGLAGSKNIQYF
TRBV5-1 | . | 15 | CASSSTGQGQETQYF
TRBV5-5 | . | 15 | CASSFGTGNIYGYTF